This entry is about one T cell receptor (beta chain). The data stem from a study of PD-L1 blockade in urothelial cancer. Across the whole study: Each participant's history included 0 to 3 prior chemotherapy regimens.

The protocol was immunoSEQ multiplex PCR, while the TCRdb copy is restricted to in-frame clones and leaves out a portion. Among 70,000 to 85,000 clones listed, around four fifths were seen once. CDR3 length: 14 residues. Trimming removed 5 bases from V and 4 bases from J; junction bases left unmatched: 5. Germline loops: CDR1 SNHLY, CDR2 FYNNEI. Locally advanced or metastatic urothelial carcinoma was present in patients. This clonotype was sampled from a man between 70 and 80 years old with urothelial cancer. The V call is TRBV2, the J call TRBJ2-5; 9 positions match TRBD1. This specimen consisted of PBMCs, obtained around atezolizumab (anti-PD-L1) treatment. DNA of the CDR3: TGTGCCAGCAGTACAGGGGGCAGGGCAGAGACCCAGTACTTC. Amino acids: CASSTGGRAETQYF.